A selection of T cell receptor beta chains follows, all from one sample in a study of T cell responses to AZD1222 COVID-19 vaccine. Assay: immunoSEQ multiplex PCR; the TCRdb copy retains only in-frame clones and omits some. The profile shows about 140,000 clones, roughly 90% of them singletons. Source: peripheral blood, taken on day 0 of AZD1222 vaccination. The source of these receptors is an adult in good health. Each CDR3 is given with its conserved first and last residue. The D gene is left open where the match is weak. Clone size is given for some rows only: seen once, a few or many times, or a class if the clone is expanded.

D gene | J gene | clone size | V gene | CDR3 protein | CDR3 DNA
TRBD2 | TRBJ2-2 | NA | TRBV5-5 | CASSKTTSYGTGELFF | TGTGCCAGCAGCAAAACGACTAGCTACGGCACCGGGGAGCTGTTTTTT
TRBD1 | TRBJ1-2 | NA | TRBV12-3/TRBV12-4 | CASSLQGAYGYTF | TGTGCCAGCAGTTTACAGGGGGCCTATGGCTACACCTTC
TRBD1 | TRBJ1-6 | few | TRBV4-2 | CASSQASGTGPSPLHF | TGTGCCAGCAGCCAAGCCTCCGGGACAGGGCCTTCACCCCTCCACTTT
NA | TRBJ2-2 | NA | TRBV2 | CASMGGENTGELFF | TGTGCCAGCATGGGCGGGGAGAACACCGGGGAGCTGTTTTTT
NA | TRBJ1-2 | NA | TRBV2 | CANPGDTNYGYTF | TGTGCCAACCCGGGAGATACGAACTATGGCTACACCTTC
NA | TRBJ2-1 | NA | TRBV28 | CASSQGPRLEQFF | TGTGCCAGCAGCCAGGGCCCGCGCCTCGAGCAGTTCTTC
NA | TRBJ1-5 | NA | TRBV28 | CASSWVVGNQPQHF | TGTGCCAGCAGTTGGGTGGTCGGCAATCAGCCCCAGCATTTT
TRBD1 | TRBJ1-3 | few | TRBV2 | CASSLTGARNTIYF | TGTGCCAGCAGCCTTACAGGGGCCCGAAACACCATATATTTT
TRBD1 | TRBJ1-2 | NA | TRBV5-1 | CASSLGQNRGGYTF | TGCGCCAGCAGCTTGGGACAGAACAGGGGTGGCTACACCTTC
TRBD1 | TRBJ2-7 | NA | TRBV27 | CASSLGTGIEQYF | TGTGCCAGCAGTTTGGGGACAGGGATCGAGCAGTACTTC
NA | TRBJ2-7 | NA | TRBV11-1 | CASSSSGRGDEQYF | TGTGCCAGCAGCTCCTCAGGCAGGGGGGATGAGCAGTACTTC
TRBD1 | TRBJ1-1 | NA | TRBV27 | CASSLSNRGRSEAFF | TGTGCCAGCAGTTTATCGAACAGGGGACGCTCTGAAGCTTTCTTT
TRBD1 | TRBJ2-3 | NA | TRBV19 | CASSIGQVFTDTQYF | TGTGCCAGTAGCATTGGACAGGTCTTCACAGATACGCAGTATTTT
TRBD2 | TRBJ2-1 | NA | TRBV5-6 | CASSFLVAGGEQFF | TGTGCCAGCAGCTTCCTTGTAGCGGGAGGTGAGCAGTTCTTC
NA | TRBJ1-5 | NA | TRBV21-1 | CASSKLGTTDYQPQHF | TGTGCCAGCAGCAAATTAGGGACAACGGATTATCAGCCCCAGCATTTT
NA | TRBJ1-1 | NA | TRBV19 | CASSIVGGNTEAFF | TGTGCCAGTAGTATTGTAGGTGGGAACACTGAAGCTTTCTTT
NA | TRBJ2-5 | NA | TRBV5-1 | CASSLGGIGETQYF | TGCGCCAGCAGCTTAGGAGGGATAGGAGAGACCCAGTACTTC
NA | TRBJ1-2 | NA | TRBV15 | CATSTGGLGRGTNYGYTF | TGTGCCACCAGCACCGGGGGATTAGGCAGGGGCACTAACTATGGCTACACCTTC
NA | TRBJ2-7 | NA | TRBV27 | CASIPFQGIKGLTYEQYF | TGTGCCAGCATCCCATTTCAGGGGATTAAGGGATTAACCTACGAGCAGTACTTC
NA | TRBJ2-7 | NA | TRBV4-1 | CASSLGSHYPYEQYF | TGCGCCAGCAGCCTCGGGTCTCATTACCCCTACGAGCAGTACTTC
NA | TRBJ2-1 | NA | TRBV7-3 | CASSLNPGLNEQFF | TGTGCCAGCAGCTTAAACCCCGGGTTGAATGAGCAGTTCTTC
NA | TRBJ2-2 | medium-sized | TRBV21-1 | CASSIQTNTGELFF | TGTGCCAGCAGCATACAGACGAACACCGGGGAGCTGTTTTTT
TRBD1 | TRBJ1-1 | NA | TRBV25-1 | CASSERDREASNTEAFF | TGTGCCAGCAGTGAAAGGGACAGGGAGGCTTCGAACACTGAAGCTTTCTTT
NA | TRBJ1-5 | NA | TRBV3-1/TRBV3-2 | CASSQDRDNQPQHF | TGTGCCAGCAGCCAAGACAGGGACAATCAGCCCCAGCATTTT
NA | TRBJ1-4 | NA | TRBV19 | CASSMRVLGEKLFF | TGTGCCAGTAGTATGCGGGTTTTGGGTGAAAAACTGTTTTTT
NA | TRBJ2-7 | NA | TRBV10-2 | CASADRYEQYF | TGCGCCAGCGCCGACCGCTACGAGCAGTACTTC
NA | TRBJ1-4 | NA | TRBV6-5 | CASSPIIYLGKLFF | TGTGCCAGCAGTCCCATAATTTACTTGGGTAAACTGTTTTTT
NA | TRBJ1-1 | NA | TRBV25-1 | CASSEGAF | TGTGCCAGCAGTGAAGGTGCTTTT
TRBD2 | TRBJ2-1 | NA | TRBV30 | CAWRRRGDYNEQFF | TGTGCCTGGAGGAGGCGGGGGGATTACAATGAGCAGTTCTTC
NA | TRBJ2-2 | NA | TRBV27 | CASSKFRVNTGELFF | TGTGCCAGCAGTAAATTTCGGGTGAACACCGGGGAGCTGTTTTTT
TRBD1 | TRBJ1-6 | NA | TRBV11-3 | CASGSNRTGGNSPLHF | TGTGCCAGCGGCTCCAATCGGACAGGGGGTAATTCACCCCTCCACTTT
NA | TRBJ1-1 | NA | TRBV6-7 | CASRAHRKSGTEAFF | TGTGCCAGCAGGGCCCACAGGAAGAGTGGTACTGAAGCTTTCTTT
NA | TRBJ2-7 | NA | TRBV7-2 | CASSLASTDYEQYF | TGTGCCAGCAGCTTAGCCAGTACTGATTACGAGCAGTACTTC
TRBD2 | TRBJ2-1 | NA | TRBV3-1/TRBV3-2 | CASSFSGGYNEQFF | TGTGCCAGCAGCTTTAGCGGGGGCTACAATGAGCAGTTCTTC
NA | TRBJ2-1 | NA | TRBV5-1 | CASSPADPDNEQFF | TGCGCCAGCAGCCCGGCCGACCCGGACAATGAGCAGTTCTTC
NA | TRBJ1-1 | NA | TRBV4-2 | CASSTLGGTEAFF | TGTGCCAGCAGCACGCTGGGTGGCACTGAAGCTTTCTTT
NA | TRBJ1-2 | NA | TRBV19 | CASNSQVNYGYTF | TGTGCCAGTAACTCACAAGTTAACTATGGCTACACCTTC
NA | TRBJ2-2 | NA | TRBV6-2/TRBV6-3 | CASSYSGPRPTGELFF | TGTGCCAGCAGTTACTCGGGACCCCGGCCGACCGGGGAGCTGTTTTTT
NA | TRBJ2-1 | NA | TRBV28 | CASRRTGGNEQFF | TGTGCCAGCAGAAGGACTGGGGGGAATGAGCAGTTCTTC